This TCR beta chain is from a study of monozygotic twins with cystic fibrosis. Turning to the study itself: With roughly 16 PCR cycles, barcoded libraries came from three micrograms of fragmented DNA.

Overall study results and limits: J usage was most co-twin-similar in 8 of 16 pairs, V in 13. Median Simpson clonality of roughly 0.0093 suggested naive T cells predominated.

In its sample, this clone was seen a few times. The antigen is unknown. Repertoires were generated with immunoSEQ multiplex PCR, while TCRdb's copy carries only in-frame clones and drops some. The profile shows 30,000 to 35,000 clones, roughly 90% of them singletons. V shed 8 bases and J 8 bases; nucleotides not matched to a gene: 15. Per germline, CDR1 SGHVS and CDR2 FQNEAQ. The CDR3 has 16 amino acids. This chain joins TRBV7-8 and TRBJ2-7; the match to TRBD2 covers 13 bases. Material: blood. This sequence originates from a girl aged 2 to 9 with cystic fibrosis. As DNA, the CDR3 is TGTGCCAGCCCCTGGGAACTAGCGGGAGGGTATAAGAAGCAGTACTTC. As protein: CASPWELAGGYKKQYF.